Following are 21 T cell receptor beta chains from one sample sequenced in a study of blood T cell repertoires in COVID-19. Only in-frame clones appear in the TCRdb table, and some are missing; sequencing was by immunoSEQ multiplex PCR. The sample includes more than 250,000 clones, about 83% seen only once; the top ten take roughly 1.1%. The specimen sequenced was peripheral blood. These receptors originate from a woman in her fifties or sixties with acute or convalescent COVID-19.

This clone has just one count. This rearrangement joins TRBV5-1 to TRBJ1-2, with a weak D call TRBD1 (6 bases). V was trimmed by 4 bases and J by 0 bases, leaving 10 bases between them. This CDR3 is 14 amino acids long. Germline V gene sequence: CDR1 SGHRS, CDR2 YFSETQ. CDR3 in amino acids: CASSAGQPNYGYTF. The DNA for the CDR3 is TGCGCCAGCAGCGCCGGACAGCCTAACTATGGCTACACCTTC. Full variable domain (remainder filled in from reference TRBV5-1 and TRBJ1-2): KAGVTQTPRYLIKTRGQQVTLSCSPISGHRSVSWYQQTPGQGLQFLFEYFSETQRNKGNFPGRFSGRQFSNSRSEMNVSTLELGDSALYLCASSAGQPNYGYTFGSGTRLTVV.

The chain combines TRBV7-2 with TRBJ1-5, with 7 nucleotides matching TRBD1. This CDR3 is built from 15 residues. Per germline, CDR1 SGHTA and CDR2 FQGNSA. Trimming at V came to 5 bases and at J to 6 bases, leaving 10 bases not matched to a gene. The CDR3 nucleotides read TGTGCCAGCAGCCGGACAGGTGGGCCCAGTCAGCCCCAGCATTTT. It codes for CASSRTGGPSQPQHF.

This chain connects TRBV12-3 or TRBV12-4 to TRBJ1-5; perhaps TRBD1 as D (6 bases). Trimming removed 11 bases from V and 2 bases from J, with 10 bases in between. This CDR3 is 12 amino acids long. CDR3 amino acids: CAGGRGNQPQHF. The CDR3 coding sequence is TGTGCCGGGGGCAGGGGCAATCAGCCCCAGCATTTT.

The chain links TRBV10-3 to TRBJ1-5, with a weak D call TRBD1 (5 bases). The CDR3 runs 15 residues. The V end was cut by 3 bases, the J end by 1 base, with 10 bases between. Germline lookup yields CDR1 ENHRY and CDR2 SYGVKD. The CDR3 coding sequence is TGTGCCATCAGTGAAGGGGCGGGGAGCAATCAGCCCCAGCATTTT. As protein: CAISEGAGSNQPQHF.

The CDR3 protein is CASSPLGLYGYTF. The CDR3 DNA is TGTGCCAGCAGCCCACTAGGCCTTTATGGCTACACCTTC. This rearrangement joins TRBV5-5 to TRBJ1-2; D is unresolved. Trimming stripped 4 bases from V and 5 bases from J, with 12 bases between. This CDR3 has 13 amino acids. From germline, CDR1 is SGHKS and CDR2 YYEKEE (reference sequence).

A word on this clone: Other DNA sequences in this sample translate to the same CDR3. The chain employs TRBV19 and TRBJ2-7; tentative D call: TRBD2 (6 bases). The CDR3 is 14 residues long. The V gene's germline CDR1 is LNHDA and CDR2 SQIVND (reference sequence). V was pared by 1 base and J by 1 base, with 8 bases between. CDR3 coding DNA: TGTGCCAGTAGTATAGGAGGAGGGTCCTACGAGCAGTACTTC. Amino acids: CASSIGGGSYEQYF.

In DNA form, the CDR3 reads TGCGCCAGCAGTCAATCCTTCCGGGTCTATGAACACACCGGGGAGCTGTTTTTT. This gives the protein CASSQSFRVYEHTGELFF. The J gene is TRBJ2-2, the V gene TRBV23-1; no firm D call. TRBV23-1 is reported as an ORF; its role is uncertain. V was trimmed by 0 bases and J by 3 bases, leaving 17 bases between them. The CDR3 extends over 18 amino acids.

The rearrangement joins TRBV7-3 to TRBJ2-1; 9 bases align to TRBD1. The CDR3 has 15 amino acids. Unmatched junction bases numbered 9, after V lost 5 bases and J lost 7 bases. The germline V gene encodes CDR1 SGHTA and CDR2 FQGTGA. CDR3 sequence reads: CASSPGDRVANEQFF. CDR3 coding DNA: TGTGCCAGCAGCCCGGGGGACAGGGTCGCTAATGAGCAGTTCTTC.

The chain combines TRBV6-1 with TRBJ2-2; 10 positions match TRBD2. This CDR3 region has 18 residues. After removal of 1 base from V and 2 bases from J, the junction contained 7 bases not matched to a gene. Germline-derived CDR1 and CDR2 are MNHNS and SASEGT. The CDR3 sequence is CASSEGRSGRANTGELFF. The CDR3 region has the DNA TGTGCCAGCAGTGAAGGGAGGAGCGGGAGGGCCAACACCGGGGAGCTGTTTTTT.

The chain carries TRBV7-9 and TRBJ1-4; TRBD1 aligns across 9 bases. The CDR3 is made up of 16 amino acids. V lost 5 bases and J lost 5; bases outside the gene matches: 9. The germline V gene has CDR1 SEHNR and CDR2 FQNEAQ (reference sequence). The CDR3 sequence is CASSPLADRGNEKLFF. CDR3 in DNA: TGTGCCAGCAGCCCCCTTGCGGACAGGGGAAATGAAAAACTGTTTTTT.

The V call is TRBV19, the J call TRBJ1-2; 10 bases agree with TRBD1. The CDR3 spans 15 residues. Germline CDR1 is LNHDA and CDR2 is SQIVND (reference sequence). Losses at the gene ends were 5 bases for V and 7 bases for J; bases not matched to a gene: 10. CDR3 sequence reads: CASSLWGQGRPGYTF. In DNA, the CDR3 is TGTGCCAGTAGTCTCTGGGGACAGGGGCGGCCTGGCTACACCTTC. The full variable domain, in which reference TRBV19 and TRBJ1-2 provide the parts outside the CDR3, is DGGITQSPKYLFRKEGQNVTLSCEQNLNHDAMYWYRQDPGQGLRLIYYSQIVNDFQKGDIAEGYSVSREKKESFPLTVTSAQKNPTAFYLCASSLWGQGRPGYTFGSGTRLTVV.

The V gene is TRBV3-1 (or the pseudogene TRBV3-2), the J gene TRBJ2-5; D is uncertain. From germline, CDR1 is LGHDT and CDR2 YNNKEL (reference sequence). The V end lost 3 bases, the J end lost 2 bases, and 7 bases lay between the germline ends. The CDR3 sequence is 13 residues long. The DNA for the CDR3 is TGTGCCAGCAGCCAGACAATACAAGAGACCCAGTACTTC. Its protein is CASSQTIQETQYF.

The V gene is TRBV28, the J gene TRBJ1-6; D is possibly TRBD1 (5 bases). V was clipped by 3 bases and J by 7 bases, with 10 bases between them. Per the germline V gene, CDR1 is MDHEN and CDR2 is SYDVKM. This CDR3 spans 14 amino acids. CDR3 nucleotide sequence: TGTGCCAGCAGTTTTGGAAAGGGGAATTCACCCCTCCACTTT. Translation: CASSFGKGNSPLHF.

As DNA, the CDR3 is TGTGCCAGCAGTTCGGACAGGGGAGGCTATGGCTACACCTTC. Its translation is CASSSDRGGYGYTF. The J gene is TRBJ1-2, the V gene TRBV27, with TRBD1 matching 9 bases. Germline V lookup: CDR1 MNHEY, CDR2 SMNVEV (reference sequence). V was clipped by 4 bases and J by 4 bases; unmatched bases: 4. This CDR3 spans 14 amino acids.

The chain couples TRBV7-2 to TRBJ2-7; tentative D call: TRBD1 (6 bases). Trimming shortened V by 3 bases and J by 5 bases, and 11 bases separated the two germline ends. Germline V CDR1 and CDR2: SGHTA, FQGNSA. The CDR3 contains 13 residues. The CDR3 here is CASSFGGPNEQYF. CDR3 DNA sequence: TGTGCCAGCAGCTTTGGGGGCCCAAACGAGCAGTACTTC.

In its sample, this clone was seen a few times. In DNA form, the CDR3 reads TGTGCCAGCAGCTTGGGGAGTCAGAACACTGAAGCTTTCTTT. Protein product: CASSLGSQNTEAFF. V is TRBV5-4 and J is TRBJ1-1, with D uncertain. Trimming stripped 0 bases from V and 1 base from J, with 7 bases between. Germline V gives CDR1 SGHNT, CDR2 YYREEE (reference sequence). The CDR3 extends over 14 amino acids.

A few counts support this clone. The chain carries TRBV6-1 and TRBJ2-1; D is undetermined. Germline assignment: CDR1 MNHNS and CDR2 SASEGT. This CDR3 contains 13 residues. Trimming cost V 5 bases and J 3 bases, with 8 bases left between them. The CDR3 region has the DNA TGTGCCAGCAGTTATGTCCTCTACAATGAGCAGTTCTTC. This gives the protein CASSYVLYNEQFF.

This clone appeared a single time. The chain uses TRBV6-5 and TRBJ2-1; TRBD2 matches 9 bases. Trimming at V came to 11 bases and at J to 2 bases, leaving 7 bases not matched to a gene. CDR1 MNHEY and CDR2 SVGAGI come from the germline V gene. This CDR3 is built from 14 residues. CDR3 loop: CAGRRGGAYNEQFF. The CDR3 nucleotides are TGTGCCGGGCGGCGCGGGGGGGCCTACAATGAGCAGTTCTTC.

The genes are TRBV5-1 and TRBJ1-2, with 10 bases lining up with TRBD1. The ends lost 0 bases at V and 6 bases at J; junction bases unmatched: 11. The CDR3 covers 17 residues. The germline CDR1 and CDR2 sequences are SGHRS and YFSETQ. CDR3: CASSLAVSGQGLDGYTF. The CDR3 DNA is TGCGCCAGCAGCTTGGCGGTCTCGGGACAGGGGCTCGATGGCTACACCTTC.

The gene calls are TRBV12-5 and TRBJ2-3; 9 bases are a match to TRBD2. Germline CDR1 reads LGHNT; CDR2 reads FRNRAP. The CDR3 is 15 amino acids. J gave up 5 bases and V 1 base, and 4 bases lay outside the gene matches. CDR3 bases: TGTGCTAGTGGTTTGGCTAGCGGGATGGGAGATACGCAGTATTTT. It specifies CASGLASGMGDTQYF.

The CDR3 region has the DNA TGCAGCGTTCCACGGGAGGGATTAGTCACAGATACGCAGTATTTT. This encodes CSVPREGLVTDTQYF. The chain links TRBV29-1 to TRBJ2-3, with 8 bases matching TRBD2. Germline CDR1 SQVTM, CDR2 ANQGSEA. CDR3 size: 15 residues. After removal of 5 bases from V and 2 bases from J, the junction contained 9 bases not matched to a gene.